The T cell receptor beta chain under discussion was sequenced for a study of T cell repertoires in cytomegalovirus infection. Study-wide background: Through public TCR beta signatures, both CMV infection and matching HLA type were indicated.

Each CDR3 protein gets one entry after TCRdb re-called the reads with MiXCR. Of about 770,000 distinct CDR3 sequences listed, just under 30% are singletons. Overall study findings and caveats: CMV-specific HLA-C-restricted TCR beta clonotypes dominated the ex vivo response.

This clonotype appeared many times. Its antigen is still unknown. In germline, CDR1 is SGHVS, CDR2 FQNEAQ. V lost 4 bases, J lost 10 bases, and 11 bases stayed unmatched. This CDR3 has 16 amino acids. Specimen: cultured CD8+ T cells from PBMCs, collected from culture after CMV antigen stimulation. This TCR was sampled from a human donor in good health (CMV status not recorded). Some clones in this sample may be carry-over from other donors' samples. This chain uses TRBV7-8 with TRBJ2-1; 12 bases align to TRBD2. CDR3 nucleotide sequence: TGTGCCAGCAGCTCCCCCCTAGCGGGGGGGCCGGGGGAGCAGTTCTTC. Residues: CASSSPLAGGPGEQFF.